This record covers a single T cell receptor beta chain. Its antigen is not identified. Profiled with immunoSEQ multiplex PCR; TCRdb holds only in-frame clones, not every one. In the table there are approximately 68,000 clones, more than 70% of which are singletons. Trimming took off 3 bases at V and 1 base at J, with 12 bases between the two ends. The germline V gene encodes CDR1 DFQATT and CDR2 SNEGSKA (reference sequence). CDR3 size: 15 residues. The data were obtained in a study of T cell responses to AZD1222 COVID-19 vaccine. On the study more broadly: Second doses were pooled across both intervals (about 4 or about 12 weeks).

Study outcomes and limitations: The sample set comprised mostly white British donors with more females, and clonal diversity was possibly underestimated. Among those given AZD1222, only five or six were seropositive at baseline. Epitopes outside B.1.351 and B.1.1.7 mutated regions reportedly drew nearly half of spike TCRs.

The chain is built from TRBV20-1 and TRBJ2-2; D ambiguous. This clonotype was obtained from an adult in good health. Sequenced here: peripheral blood, sampled on day 0 of AZD1222 vaccination. The CDR3 nucleotides are TGCAGTGCTAGTTCGCTCGGCCGGAACACCGGGGAGCTGTTTTTT. Translation: CSASSLGRNTGELFF.